One sample yielded the 8 T cell receptor beta chains listed below, sequenced in a study of shared clonotypes between healthy human individuals. The method was immunoSEQ multiplex PCR; TCRdb's version includes in-frame clones alone and lacks a portion of them. The sample includes 2 million to 2.5 million clones, 80% to 95% seen only once; the top ten take 0.35% to 0.45%. The source material was naive CD4+ T cells from PBMCs. Regarding subset: CD45RA+ positively selected. These TCRs come from a young man in good health. Some clones in this sample may be carry-over from other donors' samples.

J is TRBJ2-2 and V is TRBV7-2, with D perhaps given as TRBD1 or TRBD2 (6 bases each). This CDR3 is built from 16 residues. Germline values: CDR1 SGHTA, CDR2 FQGNSA. V lost 4 bases to trimming and J lost 1 base, with 13 bases between them. CDR3 nucleotides: TGTGCCAGCAGCTCCAGACTAGGGGGGAACACCGGGGAGCTGTTTTTT. Translation gives CASSSRLGGNTGELFF.

The gene calls are TRBV5-1 and TRBJ2-5; D remains ambiguous. V was clipped by 4 bases and J by 1 base, with 8 bases between them. Germline V gene lookup returns CDR1 SGHRS and CDR2 YFSETQ. This CDR3 comprises 13 residues. CDR3 protein: CASSRPTQETQYF. CDR3 coding DNA: TGCGCCAGCAGCCGGCCCACCCAAGAGACCCAGTACTTC.

The chain's CDR3 is CASSSRGYEQYF. The CDR3 DNA follows: TGTGCCAGCAGCTCACGGGGCTACGAGCAGTACTTC. This chain joins TRBV7-6 and TRBJ2-7; D may be TRBD2 (5 bases). The ends were cut back, 4 bases at V and 3 bases at J, with 7 bases in the middle. CDR1 is SGHVS, CDR2 FNYEAQ, per germline. This CDR3 is built from 12 residues. The whole variable domain, filled in from reference TRBV7-6 and TRBJ2-7, reads GAGVSQSPRYKVTKRGQDVALRCDPISGHVSLYWYRQALGQGPEFLTYFNYEAQQDKSGLPNDRFSAERPEGSISTLTIQRTEQRDSAMYRCASSSRGYEQYFGPGTRLTVT.

The chain is built from TRBV10-3 and TRBJ1-2; possibly TRBD1 for D (5 bases). CDR1 and CDR2 from the germline V gene are ENHRY and SYGVKD. The CDR3 is 13 amino acids. Trimming shortened V by 2 bases and J by 7 bases, and 11 bases separated the two germline ends. DNA of the CDR3: TGTGCCATCAGTGAGCGGGACGGACTTGGCTACACCTTC. Its translation: CAISERDGLGYTF.

The chain employs TRBV5-1 and TRBJ2-1; 7 nucleotides match TRBD2. The CDR3 is 16 residues long. The V gene end was trimmed by 4 bases and the J gene end by 0 bases; junction bases not matched to a gene: 7. The germline gives CDR1 SGHRS, CDR2 YFSETQ. For the CDR3, the DNA is TGCGCCAGCAGCCTCTGGGGGAGGGGCTCCTACAATGAGCAGTTCTTC. Translated, it gives CASSLWGRGSYNEQFF.

The CDR3 nucleotides are TGTGCCAGCAGTCGTAAGGACTTCATTTGGGCCCAGCATTTT. Its protein product is CASSRKDFIWAQHF. The J gene is TRBJ1-5, the V gene TRBV27; D is unresolved. This CDR3 is built from 14 residues. Germline V gene data show CDR1 as MNHEY and CDR2 as SMNVEV (reference sequence). Trimming removed 5 bases at V and 11 bases at J, with 19 bases between.

The chain uses TRBV27 and TRBJ2-2; possibly TRBD2 for D (6 bases). CDR3 length equals 15 residues. Germline V CDR1 and CDR2: MNHEY, SMNVEV (reference sequence). With 5 bases removed from V and 8 bases from J, the gap between germline ends came to 18 bases. The CDR3 DNA reads TGTGCCAGCAGTCGGGACGGGACTCTCCGAGGGGAGCTGTTTTTT. Its translation: CASSRDGTLRGELFF.

The chain has TRBV5-1 and TRBJ1-2, with D maybe TRBD1 (5 bases). V lost 4 bases, J lost 5 bases, and 15 bases lay in between. From germline, CDR1 is SGHRS and CDR2 YFSETQ. This CDR3 is built from 14 residues. The CDR3 spells CASSPAVGGYGYTF. In nucleotides, the CDR3 is TGCGCCAGCAGCCCGGCCGTCGGGGGGTATGGCTACACCTTC.